A single sample gave rise to the 8 T cell receptor beta chains below, sequenced in a study of blood T cell repertoires in COVID-19. Assay used: immunoSEQ multiplex PCR; TCRdb lists only in-frame clones, some missing. The data contain 150,000 to 200,000 clones, over 75% of them singletons. Sequencing was done on a sample of peripheral blood. Receptor source: a man in his fifties or sixties with acute or convalescent COVID-19.

This clone was observed once. The rearrangement links TRBV21-1 to TRBJ1-2; the table's TRBD1 call for D was not verified on the DNA. TRBV21-1 represents a pseudogene. This CDR3 spans 18 amino acids. CDR3 protein: CASSKGAGQGAFCDGYTF. As DNA, the CDR3 is TGTGCCAGCAGCAAAGGGGCGGGACAGGGGGCTTTTTGTGATGGCTACACCTTC.

J is TRBJ2-2 and V is TRBV11-2, with a weak D call TRBD1 (6 bases). This CDR3 contains 16 residues. CDR1 SGHAT and CDR2 FQNNGV come from the germline V gene. The V end was cut by 2 bases, the J end by 2 bases, with 12 bases between. CDR3 sequence reads: CASSLFRQANTGELFF. The CDR3 region has the DNA TGTGCCAGCAGCTTATTTCGACAGGCAAACACCGGGGAGCTGTTTTTT. Full variable domain (missing parts from reference TRBV11-2 and TRBJ2-2): EAGVAQSPRYKIIEKRQSVAFWCNPISGHATLYWYQQILGQGPKLLIQFQNNGVVDDSQLPKDRFSAERLKGVDSTLKIQPAKLEDSAVYLCASSLFRQANTGELFFGEGSRLTVL.

The V call is TRBV6-6, the J call TRBJ2-6; D may be TRBD1 (6 bases). The CDR3 sequence is 18 residues long. Per the germline V gene, CDR1 is MNHNY and CDR2 is SVGAGI (reference sequence). V lost 6 bases, J lost 0 bases, and 18 bases lay in between. Here the CDR3 DNA reads TGTGCCAGCAGACGACCACAGGGTCTCCTCTCTGGGGCCAACGTCCTGACTTTC. As protein: CASRRPQGLLSGANVLTF.

The V and J genes are TRBV28 and TRBJ1-2; the match to TRBD1 covers 9 bases. This CDR3 has 15 residues. Germline V lookup: CDR1 MDHEN, CDR2 SYDVKM. The V segment lost 8 bases and the J segment 4 bases; nucleotides outside the gene matches: 11. CDR3 in amino acids: CASQTGGFEGYGYTF. The CDR3 DNA follows: TGTGCCAGCCAGACAGGGGGGTTTGAGGGCTATGGCTACACCTTC.

The V gene is TRBV30, the J gene TRBJ1-5; 7 bases match TRBD1. Germline-derived CDR1 and CDR2 are GTSNPN and SVGIG (reference sequence). The CDR3 runs 19 residues. V was clipped by 0 bases and J by 2 bases; unmatched bases: 16. The CDR3 DNA reads as TGTGCCTGGAGTGTACGTTCCCCGGGACAGCAAGGAGGCAATCAGCCCCAGCATTTT. Its protein product is CAWSVRSPGQQGGNQPQHF.

The chain is built from TRBV18 and TRBJ2-3, with TRBD2 matching 10 bases. Germline V gene sequence: CDR1 KGHSH, CDR2 LQKENI. Germline trimming cut 4 bases from V and 4 bases from J; bases unmatched to any gene: 5. CDR3 length: 15 amino acids. This chain's CDR3 is CASSRDTSGADTQYF. CDR3 sequence (DNA): TGTGCCAGCTCACGTGACACTAGCGGGGCAGATACGCAGTATTTT.

V gene TRBV5-5 combines with J gene TRBJ2-7; 8 bases match TRBD2. Germline lookup yields CDR1 SGHKS and CDR2 YYEKEE (reference sequence). V trimming: 1 base; J trimming: 0 bases; junction bases outside the gene matches: 9. The CDR3 contains 17 residues. CDR3 residues: CASSLRREGRSSYEQYF. The CDR3 region has the DNA TGTGCCAGCAGCTTGCGACGGGAGGGCCGAAGCTCCTACGAGCAGTACTTC.

This chain links TRBV11-2 with TRBJ2-5; 7 nucleotides agree with TRBD1. J gave up 5 bases and V 5 bases, and 11 bases lay outside the gene matches. The germline V gene has CDR1 SGHAT and CDR2 FQNNGV. This CDR3 has 15 amino acids. The DNA of the CDR3 is TGTGCCAGCAGCCCAGTAGGGGGCAGGCGGGAGACCCAGTACTTC. Translating it yields CASSPVGGRRETQYF.